The clone carrying this T cell receptor beta chain was counted between two and nine times. Library preparation (for TCRbeta) was performed with unique molecular identifiers. TCRdb used MiXCR to reprocess the PCR reads, holding one entry per CDR3 protein. The table lists 200,000 to 250,000 distinct CDR3 sequences, 8% to 10% of them singletons. The sample comes from a study of T-cell reconstitution after alpha-beta-depleted transplantation in children. CDR1 and CDR2 (germline): MNHNS, SASEGT. Trimming stripped 6 bases from V and 4 bases from J, with 15 bases between. The CDR3 extends over 14 amino acids.

This clonotype originated in a human donor who donated a stem cell graft to a child with acute lymphoblastic leukemia. Specimen: PBMCs from the stem cell graft donor, collected from the stem cell graft. The chain recombines TRBV6-1 with TRBJ1-2; D is perhaps TRBD1 (6 bases). The CDR3 spells CASSQMTGGYGYTF. DNA for the CDR3: TGTGCCAGCAGCCAAATGACAGGCGGCTATGGCTACACCTTC.